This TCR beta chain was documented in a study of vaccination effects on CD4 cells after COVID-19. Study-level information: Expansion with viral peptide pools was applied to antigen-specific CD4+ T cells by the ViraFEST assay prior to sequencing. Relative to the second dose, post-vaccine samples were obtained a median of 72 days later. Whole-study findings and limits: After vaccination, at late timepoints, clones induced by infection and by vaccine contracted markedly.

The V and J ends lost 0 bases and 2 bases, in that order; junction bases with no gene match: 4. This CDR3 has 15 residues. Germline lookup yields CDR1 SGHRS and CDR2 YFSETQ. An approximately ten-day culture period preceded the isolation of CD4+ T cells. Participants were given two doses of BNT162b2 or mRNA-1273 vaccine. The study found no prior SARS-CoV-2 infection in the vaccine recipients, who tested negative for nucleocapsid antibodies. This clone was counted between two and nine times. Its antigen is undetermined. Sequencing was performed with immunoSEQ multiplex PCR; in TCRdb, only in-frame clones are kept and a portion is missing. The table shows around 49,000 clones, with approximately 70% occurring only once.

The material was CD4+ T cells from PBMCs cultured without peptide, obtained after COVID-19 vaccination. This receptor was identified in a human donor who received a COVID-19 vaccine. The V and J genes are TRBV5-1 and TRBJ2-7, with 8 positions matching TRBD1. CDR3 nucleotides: TGCGCCAGCAGCTTGGCCGGACAGGGTCCCTACGAGCAGTACTTC. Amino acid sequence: CASSLAGQGPYEQYF.